This TCR beta chain was found in a study of T-cell reconstitution after alpha-beta-depleted transplantation in children. Preparation of the TCRbeta library was carried out with unique molecular identifiers. TCRdb called the PCR reads again in MiXCR, with one record for every CDR3 protein. This repertoire shows some 490,000 distinct CDR3 sequences, about 12% found once; its top ten account for over 5.5%. This CDR3 has 14 amino acids. Trimming removed 6 bases from V and 0 bases from J, with 12 bases in between. Germline CDR1 and CDR2: ENHRY and SYGVKD. The J gene is TRBJ2-7, the V gene TRBV10-3; D not resolved. This clonotype was sampled from a human donor who donated a stem cell graft to a child with combined immunodeficiency. The sample consisted of PBMCs from the stem cell graft donor, taken from the stem cell graft. The CDR3 nucleotides are TGTGCCATCAGCGCTACCCAAAGCTCCTACGAGCAGTACTTC. Amino acids: CAISATQSSYEQYF.